Included here is one TCR beta chain sequence, with context. What was sequenced were expressed TCRB transcripts, since all of the isolated RNA had been reverse transcribed. Sequencing used immunoSEQ multiplex PCR; TCRdb keeps in-frame clones, though not all of them. The profile shows some 250,000 clones, 25% to 30% of them singletons. The entry originates in a study of beta chain features in type 1 diabetes. Sorted CD4+ subsets: naive, central memory, regulatory, stem cell-like memory (CD45RO/CCR7/CD25/CD127/CD95/CD27 panel). This CDR3 spans 16 amino acids. Trimming at V came to 4 bases and at J to 2 bases, leaving 5 bases not matched to a gene. Germline V gene lookup returns CDR1 LNHDA and CDR2 SQIVND (reference sequence).

The rearrangement uses TRBV19 and TRBJ2-7; 13 nucleotides align to TRBD2. Input material: central memory CD4+ T cells from blood. The TCR comes from a man aged 25-45 years in good health. The CDR3 nucleotides are TGTGCCAGTAGTACTCGGACTAGCGGGAGTCCCTACGAGCAGTACTTC. It yields the protein CASSTRTSGSPYEQYF.